This TCR beta chain was observed in a study of control samples from healthy donors and cancer patients. TCRdb keeps only in-frame clones here, not all; method: immunoSEQ multiplex PCR. The data hold tens of thousands of clones, with 70% to 90% observed a single time. The V end was cut by 4 bases, the J end by 5 bases, with 11 bases between. The CDR3 is 13 amino acids. In germline, CDR1 is LGHDT, CDR2 YNNKEL (reference sequence). The V call is TRBV3-1 (or the pseudogene TRBV3-2), the J call TRBJ2-5; D is unresolved. This sequence was found in a middle-aged man in good health. Sequencing was performed on blood. The chain's CDR3 is CASSPYHGETQYF. The CDR3 DNA is TGTGCCAGCAGCCCCTATCACGGGGAGACCCAGTACTTC.